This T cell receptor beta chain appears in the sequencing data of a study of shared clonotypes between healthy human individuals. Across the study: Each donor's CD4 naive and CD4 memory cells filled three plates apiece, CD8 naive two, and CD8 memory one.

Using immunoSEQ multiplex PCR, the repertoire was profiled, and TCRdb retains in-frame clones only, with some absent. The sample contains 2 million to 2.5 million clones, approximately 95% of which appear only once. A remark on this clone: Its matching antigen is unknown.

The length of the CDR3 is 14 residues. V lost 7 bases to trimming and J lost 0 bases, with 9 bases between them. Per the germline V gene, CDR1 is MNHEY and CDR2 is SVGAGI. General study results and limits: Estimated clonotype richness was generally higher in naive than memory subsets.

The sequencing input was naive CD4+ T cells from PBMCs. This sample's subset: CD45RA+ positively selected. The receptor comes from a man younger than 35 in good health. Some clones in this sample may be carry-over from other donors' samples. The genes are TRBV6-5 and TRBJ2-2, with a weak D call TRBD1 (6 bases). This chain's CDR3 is CASTRQANTGELFF. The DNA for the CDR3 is TGTGCCAGCACACGACAGGCGAACACCGGGGAGCTGTTTTTT.